The sequence of this T cell receptor beta chain was determined in a study of PD-1 blockade in classical Hodgkin lymphoma. This table comes from immunoSEQ multiplex PCR, and its TCRdb copy is limited to in-frame clones, with some not included. The table has about 23,000 clones, 70% to 90% seen once. V was pared by 1 base and J by 6 bases, with 11 bases between. The CDR3 is 14 amino acids. Germline lookup yields CDR1 SGHAT and CDR2 FQNNGV. General study results and limits: CD4+ TCR diversity rose significantly by C4D1, and CD8+ TCR diversity did not.

Relapse was seen in all patients after autologous stem cell transplantation, and brentuximab vedotin exposure was variable. This clone occurred once. Its cognate antigen is unknown. The rearrangement joins TRBV11-2 to TRBJ2-3; D not certain. The sequencing used peripheral blood mononuclear cells (PBMCs), collected before the second cycle of nivolumab. This TCR derives from a human donor with classical Hodgkin lymphoma. The CDR3 DNA reads TGTGCCAGCAGCTTAGTGGCCTCGGCGGATACGCAGTATTTT. It specifies CASSLVASADTQYF.